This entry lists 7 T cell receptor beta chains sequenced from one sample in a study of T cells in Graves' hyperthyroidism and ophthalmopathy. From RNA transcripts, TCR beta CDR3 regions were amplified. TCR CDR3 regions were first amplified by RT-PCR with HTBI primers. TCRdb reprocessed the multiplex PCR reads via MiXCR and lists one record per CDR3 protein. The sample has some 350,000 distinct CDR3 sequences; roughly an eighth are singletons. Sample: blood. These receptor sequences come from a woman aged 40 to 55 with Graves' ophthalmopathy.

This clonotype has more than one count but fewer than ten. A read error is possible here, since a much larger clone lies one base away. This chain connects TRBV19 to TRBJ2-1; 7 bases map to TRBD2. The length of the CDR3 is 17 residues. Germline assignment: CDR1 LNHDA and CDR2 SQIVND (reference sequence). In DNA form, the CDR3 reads TGTGCCAGTAGTATCTGGGAGGGAGGGACCTCCTACAGTGAGCAGTTCTTC. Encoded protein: CASSIWEGGTSYSEQFF.

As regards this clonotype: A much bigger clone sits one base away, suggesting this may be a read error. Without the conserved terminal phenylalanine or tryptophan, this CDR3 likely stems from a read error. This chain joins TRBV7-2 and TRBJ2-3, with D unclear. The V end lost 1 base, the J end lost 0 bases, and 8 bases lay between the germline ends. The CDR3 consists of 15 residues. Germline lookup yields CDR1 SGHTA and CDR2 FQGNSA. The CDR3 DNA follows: TGTGCCAGCAGCTTAGATCTCCTGAGCACAGATACGCAGTATTCT. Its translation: CASSLDLLSTDTQYS.

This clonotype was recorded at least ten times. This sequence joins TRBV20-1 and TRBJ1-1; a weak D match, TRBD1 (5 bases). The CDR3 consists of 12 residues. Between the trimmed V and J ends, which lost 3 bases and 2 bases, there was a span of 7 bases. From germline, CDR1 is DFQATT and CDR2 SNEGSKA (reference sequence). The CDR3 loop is CSARGRNTEAFF. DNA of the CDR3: TGCAGTGCTAGGGGGCGAAACACTGAAGCTTTCTTT.

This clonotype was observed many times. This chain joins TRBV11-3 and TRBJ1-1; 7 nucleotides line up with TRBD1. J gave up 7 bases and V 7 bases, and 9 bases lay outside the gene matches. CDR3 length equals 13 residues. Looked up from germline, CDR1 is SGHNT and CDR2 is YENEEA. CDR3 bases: TGTGCCAGCAAGCGTCCAGGGGGTTTTGAAGCTTTCTTT. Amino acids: CASKRPGGFEAFF.

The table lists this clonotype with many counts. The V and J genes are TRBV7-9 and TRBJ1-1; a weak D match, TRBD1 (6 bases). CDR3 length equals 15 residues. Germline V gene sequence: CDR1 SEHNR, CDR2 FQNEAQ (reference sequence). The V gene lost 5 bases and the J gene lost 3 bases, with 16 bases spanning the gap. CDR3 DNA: TGTGCCAGCAGCCCATGGGGGCGGGGGTACACTGAAGCTTTCTTT. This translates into CASSPWGRGYTEAFF.

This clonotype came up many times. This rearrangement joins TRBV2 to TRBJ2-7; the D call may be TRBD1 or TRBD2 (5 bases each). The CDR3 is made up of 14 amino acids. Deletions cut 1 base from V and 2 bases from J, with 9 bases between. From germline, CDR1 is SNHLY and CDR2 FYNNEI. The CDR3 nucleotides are TGTGCCAGCAGTGAAGTTGGGGGTCCCTACGAGCAGTACTTC. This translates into CASSEVGGPYEQYF.

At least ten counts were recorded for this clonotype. CDR3 sequence reads: CASGGRGSEAFF. The CDR3 nucleotides are TGTGCCAGCGGAGGGAGGGGCTCTGAAGCTTTCTTT. This chain joins TRBV3-1 and TRBJ1-1; D perhaps matches TRBD1 (5 bases). CDR1 is LGHDT, CDR2 YNNKEL, per germline (reference sequence). The CDR3 totals 12 residues. Deletions cut 8 bases from V and 6 bases from J, with 13 bases between.